The 4 T cell receptor beta chains below all came from one sample that was sequenced in a study of cytotoxic CD8 clonotypes in ibrutinib-treated CLL. Profiled with immunoSEQ multiplex PCR; TCRdb holds only in-frame clones, not every one. Of several thousand clones in the sample, more than 60% are singletons; the top ten hold 3% to 4%. Sequences were derived from PBMCs, sampled before ibrutinib treatment. Receptors originate from a human donor with chronic lymphocytic leukemia.

CDR3: CASGTLRVGAFF. The DNA of the CDR3 is TGTGCCAGCGGAACCCTGAGGGTTGGGGCTTTCTTT. This chain uses TRBV28 with TRBJ1-1, with D unclear. Trimming left V 8 bases short and J 11 bases short, with 18 bases between. This CDR3 region has 12 residues. Germline lookup yields CDR1 MDHEN and CDR2 SYDVKM.

The chain carries TRBV7-8 and TRBJ1-6, with a tentative D call TRBD1 (5 bases). V dropped 1 base and J dropped 9 bases, with 7 bases sitting between them. There are 13 residues in the CDR3. Germline V gives CDR1 SGHVS, CDR2 FQNEAQ. Here the CDR3 reads CASSLGQTSPLHF. The CDR3 DNA reads TGTGCCAGCAGCTTAGGACAGACTTCACCCCTCCACTTT.

The rearrangement links TRBV5-1 to TRBJ1-2; D might be TRBD1 (6 bases). This CDR3 has 15 amino acids. The germline V and J ends were trimmed by 4 bases and 4 bases, with 17 bases remaining between them. Germline CDR1 SGHRS, CDR2 YFSETQ. The CDR3 DNA reads as TGCGCCAGCAGCGCCTTGGGGGGCGGATTCTATGGCTACACCTTC. Protein: CASSALGGGFYGYTF. Supplemented by reference TRBV5-1 and TRBJ1-2, the full variable domain reads KAGVTQTPRYLIKTRGQQVTLSCSPISGHRSVSWYQQTPGQGLQFLFEYFSETQRNKGNFPGRFSGRQFSNSRSEMNVSTLELGDSALYLCASSALGGGFYGYTFGSGTRLTVV.

The chain links TRBV5-1 to TRBJ2-1; 14 nucleotides match TRBD2. Trimming took 8 bases from V and 4 from J; bases not matched to a gene: 8. Germline V gives CDR1 SGHRS, CDR2 YFSETQ. This CDR3 spans 16 amino acids. The CDR3 nucleotides read TGCGCCAGTATGACTAGCGGGAGGGATACTTACAATGAGCAGTTCTTC. This translates into CASMTSGRDTYNEQFF.